One T cell receptor beta chain is described in this entry. As yet, its antigen is unknown. The sample comes from a study of cytomegalovirus exposure and HLA in healthy donors. This CDR3 spans 13 amino acids. The germline CDR1 and CDR2 sequences are LNHDA and SQIVND (reference sequence). V was trimmed by 5 bases and J by 2 bases, leaving 9 bases between them. Study-level findings and limits: The authors judged a highly shared variant cluster likely a sequencing artifact. Rates of TCR association differed by HLA locus in a later analysis, with DRB1 highest and HLA-C lowest. Immune exposure was documented only through CMV serostatus.

Use of 60 Vbeta and 13 Jbeta primers characterized the PCR. The protocol was immunoSEQ multiplex PCR, while the TCRdb copy is restricted to in-frame clones and leaves out a portion. This sample yields about 110,000 clones, of which 55% to 75% are seen a single time; 3% to 4% belongs to the top ten. In nominal health when sampled, donors likely had unrecorded immune exposures nonetheless. This TCR came from a man under 40 in good health and CMV-seropositive. Specimen: PBMCs. The chain joins TRBV19 to TRBJ1-2, with D maybe TRBD1 (6 bases). The CDR3 DNA sequence: TGTGCCAGTAGTCCTCAGGGGAACTATGGCTACACCTTC. It specifies CASSPQGNYGYTF.